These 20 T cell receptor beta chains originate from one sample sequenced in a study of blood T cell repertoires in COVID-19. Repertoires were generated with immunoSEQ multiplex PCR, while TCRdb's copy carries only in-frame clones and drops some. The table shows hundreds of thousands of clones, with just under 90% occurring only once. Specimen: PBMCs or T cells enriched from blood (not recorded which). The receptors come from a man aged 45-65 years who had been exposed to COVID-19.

The CDR3 loop is CARSLGVNAWMRDNEQFF. CDR3 DNA: TGTGCCAGAAGCCTGGGGGTTAACGCCTGGATGAGGGACAATGAGCAGTTCTTC. V usage is TRBV5-3 and J usage is TRBJ2-1; D possibly matches TRBD1 or TRBD2 (5 bases each). Being an ORF, TRBV5-3 has a function that is uncertain. The CDR3 contains 18 residues. V lost 4 bases and J 5 bases, leaving 25 bases between the germline ends.

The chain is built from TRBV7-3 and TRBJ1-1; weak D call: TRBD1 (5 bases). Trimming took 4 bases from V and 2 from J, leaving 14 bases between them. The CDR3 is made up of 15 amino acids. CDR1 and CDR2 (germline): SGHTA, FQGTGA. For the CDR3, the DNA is TGTGCCAGCAGCTCCTTGGGGCAGTTTAACACTGAAGCTTTCTTT. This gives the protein CASSSLGQFNTEAFF. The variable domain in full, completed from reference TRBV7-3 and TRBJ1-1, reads GAGVSQTPSNKVTEKGKYVELRCDPISGHTALYWYRQSLGQGPEFLIYFQGTGAADDSGLPNDRFFAVRPEGSVSTLKIQRTERGDSAVYLCASSSLGQFNTEAFFGQGTRLTVV.

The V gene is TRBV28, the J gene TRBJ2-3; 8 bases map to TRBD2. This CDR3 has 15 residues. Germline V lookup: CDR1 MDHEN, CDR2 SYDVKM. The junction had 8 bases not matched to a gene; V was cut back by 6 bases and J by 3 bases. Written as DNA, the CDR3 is TGTGCCAGCAGACGACCCGGGGGGGGGACAGATACGCAGTATTTT. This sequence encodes CASRRPGGGTDTQYF.

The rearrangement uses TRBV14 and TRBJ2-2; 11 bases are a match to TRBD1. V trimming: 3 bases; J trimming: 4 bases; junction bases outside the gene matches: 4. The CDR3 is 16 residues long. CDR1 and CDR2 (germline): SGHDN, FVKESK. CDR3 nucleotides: TGTGCCAGCAGCCAGCCCGGGACAGGGGGCACCGGGGAGCTGTTTTTT. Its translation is CASSQPGTGGTGELFF.

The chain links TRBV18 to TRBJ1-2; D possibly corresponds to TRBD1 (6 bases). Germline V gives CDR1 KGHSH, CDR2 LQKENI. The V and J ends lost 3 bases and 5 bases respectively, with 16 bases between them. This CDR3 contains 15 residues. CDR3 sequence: CASSPPGTGPYGYTF. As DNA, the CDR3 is TGTGCCAGCTCACCGCCAGGAACAGGGCCTTATGGCTACACCTTC.

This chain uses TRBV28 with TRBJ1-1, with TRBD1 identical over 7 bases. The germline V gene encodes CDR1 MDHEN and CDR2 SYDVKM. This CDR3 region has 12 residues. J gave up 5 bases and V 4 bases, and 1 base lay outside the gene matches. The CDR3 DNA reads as TGTGCCAGCAGTTCGACAGGGACTGAAGCTTTCTTT. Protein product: CASSSTGTEAFF. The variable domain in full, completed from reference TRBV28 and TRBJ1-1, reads DVKVTQSSRYLVKRTGEKVFLECVQDMDHENMFWYRQDPGLGLRLIYFSYDVKMKEKGDIPEGYSVSREKKERFSLILESASTNQTSMYLCASSSTGTEAFFGQGTRLTVV.

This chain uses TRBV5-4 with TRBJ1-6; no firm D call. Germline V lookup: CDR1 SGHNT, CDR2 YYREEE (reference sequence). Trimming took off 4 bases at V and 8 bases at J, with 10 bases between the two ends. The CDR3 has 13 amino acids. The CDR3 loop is CASSPNSDSPLHF. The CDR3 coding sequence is TGTGCCAGCAGCCCGAATTCAGATTCACCCCTCCACTTT.

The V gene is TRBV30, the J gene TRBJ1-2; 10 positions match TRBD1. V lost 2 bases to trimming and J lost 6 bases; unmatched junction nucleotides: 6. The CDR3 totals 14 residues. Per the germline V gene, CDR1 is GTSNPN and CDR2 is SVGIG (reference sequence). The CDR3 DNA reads TGTGCCTGGAGTCCTCAGGGACAGGGGAATGGCTACACCTTC. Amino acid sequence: CAWSPQGQGNGYTF. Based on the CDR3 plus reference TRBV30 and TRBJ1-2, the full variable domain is SQTIHQWPATLVQPVGSPLSLECTVEGTSNPNLYWYRQAAGRGLQLLFYSVGIGQISSEVPQNLSASRPQDRQFILSSKKLLLSDSGFYLCAWSPQGQGNGYTFGSGTRLTVV.

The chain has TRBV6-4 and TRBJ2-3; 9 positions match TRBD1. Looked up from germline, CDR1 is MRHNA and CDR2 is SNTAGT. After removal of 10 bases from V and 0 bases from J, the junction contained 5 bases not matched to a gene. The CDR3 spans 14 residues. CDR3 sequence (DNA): TGTGCCACCCGGACAGGGGCTAGCACAGATACGCAGTATTTT. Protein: CATRTGASTDTQYF.

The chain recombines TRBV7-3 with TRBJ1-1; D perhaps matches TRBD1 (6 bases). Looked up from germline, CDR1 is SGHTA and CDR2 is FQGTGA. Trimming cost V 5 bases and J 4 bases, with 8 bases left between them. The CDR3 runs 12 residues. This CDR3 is CASSQGGTEAFF. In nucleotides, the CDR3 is TGTGCCAGCAGCCAAGGGGGCACTGAAGCTTTCTTT. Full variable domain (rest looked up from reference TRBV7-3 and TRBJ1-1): GAGVSQTPSNKVTEKGKYVELRCDPISGHTALYWYRQSLGQGPEFLIYFQGTGAADDSGLPNDRFFAVRPEGSVSTLKIQRTERGDSAVYLCASSQGGTEAFFGQGTRLTVV.

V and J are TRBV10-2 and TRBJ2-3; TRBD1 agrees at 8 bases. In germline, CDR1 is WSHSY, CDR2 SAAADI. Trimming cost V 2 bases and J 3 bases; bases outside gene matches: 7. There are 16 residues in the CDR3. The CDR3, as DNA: TGCGCCAGCAGTGAGGGAACAGGGGGTCGAACAGATACGCAGTATTTT. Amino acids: CASSEGTGGRTDTQYF.

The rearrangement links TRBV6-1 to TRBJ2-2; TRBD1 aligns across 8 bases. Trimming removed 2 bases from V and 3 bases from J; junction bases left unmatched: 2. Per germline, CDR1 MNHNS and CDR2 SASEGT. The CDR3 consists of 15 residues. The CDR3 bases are TGTGCCAGCAGTGAACAGGGGGCGGACACCGGGGAGCTGTTTTTT. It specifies CASSEQGADTGELFF.

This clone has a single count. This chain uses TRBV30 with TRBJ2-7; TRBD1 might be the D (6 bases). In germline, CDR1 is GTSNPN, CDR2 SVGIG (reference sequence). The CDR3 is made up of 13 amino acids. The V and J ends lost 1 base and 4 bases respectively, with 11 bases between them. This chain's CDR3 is CAWSDGQLYEQYF. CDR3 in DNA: TGTGCCTGGAGTGACGGACAGCTATACGAGCAGTACTTC.

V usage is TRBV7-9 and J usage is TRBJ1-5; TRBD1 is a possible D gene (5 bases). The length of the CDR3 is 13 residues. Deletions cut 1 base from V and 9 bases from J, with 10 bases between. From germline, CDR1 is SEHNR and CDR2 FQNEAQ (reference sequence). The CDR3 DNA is TGTGCCAGCAGCTTAGGCAGGGAATGGCCCCAGCATTTT. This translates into CASSLGREWPQHF.

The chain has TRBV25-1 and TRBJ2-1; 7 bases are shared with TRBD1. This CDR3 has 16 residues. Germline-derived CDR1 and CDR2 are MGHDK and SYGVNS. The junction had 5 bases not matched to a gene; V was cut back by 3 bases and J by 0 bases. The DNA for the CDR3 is TGTGCCAGCAGTGATGACAGGGCACACTCCTACAATGAGCAGTTCTTC. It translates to CASSDDRAHSYNEQFF. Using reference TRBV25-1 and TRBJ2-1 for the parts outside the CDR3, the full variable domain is EADIYQTPRYLVIGTGKKITLECSQTMGHDKMYWYQQDPGMELHLIHYSYGVNSTEKGDLSSESTVSRIRTEHFPLTLESARPSHTSQYLCASSDDRAHSYNEQFFGPGTRLTVL.

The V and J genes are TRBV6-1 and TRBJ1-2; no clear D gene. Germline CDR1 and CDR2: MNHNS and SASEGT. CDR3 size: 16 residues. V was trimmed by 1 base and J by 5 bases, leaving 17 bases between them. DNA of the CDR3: TGTGCCAGCAGTGAAGGATACAACAGTTTATGGTATGGCTACACCTTC. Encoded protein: CASSEGYNSLWYGYTF.

The CDR3 DNA follows: TGCGCCAGCAGCTCGGAGGGGAACTATGGCTACACCTTC. This translates into CASSSEGNYGYTF. The V and J genes are TRBV5-1 and TRBJ1-2, with D possibly matching TRBD1 (5 bases). V shed 3 bases and J shed 2 bases, with 8 bases lying between them. Germline values: CDR1 SGHRS, CDR2 YFSETQ. The CDR3 covers 13 residues.

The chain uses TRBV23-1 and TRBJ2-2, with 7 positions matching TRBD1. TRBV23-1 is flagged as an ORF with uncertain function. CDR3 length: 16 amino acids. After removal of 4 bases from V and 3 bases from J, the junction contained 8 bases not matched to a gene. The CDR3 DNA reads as TGCGCCAGCAGTCCCCGGGACAGAGATTACACCGGGGAGCTGTTTTTT. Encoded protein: CASSPRDRDYTGELFF.

CDR3: CASHRREGRNEKLFF. Written as DNA, the CDR3 is TGTGCCAGCCATCGTCGGGAGGGGAGGAATGAAAAACTGTTTTTT. The chain carries TRBV2 and TRBJ1-4; TRBD1 might be the D (5 bases). Germline CDR1 and CDR2: SNHLY and FYNNEI. V gave up 8 bases and J gave up 5 bases, with 18 bases separating them. This CDR3 is built from 15 residues.

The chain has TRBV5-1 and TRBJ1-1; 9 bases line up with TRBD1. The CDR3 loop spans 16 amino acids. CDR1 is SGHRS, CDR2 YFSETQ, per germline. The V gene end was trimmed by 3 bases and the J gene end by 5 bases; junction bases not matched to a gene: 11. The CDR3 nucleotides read TGCGCCAGCAGCTACCGACAGGGGGTCCAGGGAACTGAAGCTTTCTTT. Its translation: CASSYRQGVQGTEAFF.